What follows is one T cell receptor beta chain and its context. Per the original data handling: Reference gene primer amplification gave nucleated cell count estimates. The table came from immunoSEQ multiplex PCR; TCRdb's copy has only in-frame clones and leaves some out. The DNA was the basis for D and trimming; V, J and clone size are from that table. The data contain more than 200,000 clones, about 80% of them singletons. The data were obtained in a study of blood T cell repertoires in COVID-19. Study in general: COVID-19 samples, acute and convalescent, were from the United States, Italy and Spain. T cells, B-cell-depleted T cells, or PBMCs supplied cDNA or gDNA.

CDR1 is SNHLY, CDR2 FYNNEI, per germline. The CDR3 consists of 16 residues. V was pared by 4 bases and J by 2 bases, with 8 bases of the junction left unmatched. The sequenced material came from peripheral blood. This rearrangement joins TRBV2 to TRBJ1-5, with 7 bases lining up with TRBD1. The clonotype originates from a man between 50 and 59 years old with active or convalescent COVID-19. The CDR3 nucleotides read TGTGCCAGCAGTGTAGGGCAGGGGGTTGGCAATCAGCCCCAGCATTTT. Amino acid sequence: CASSVGQGVGNQPQHF. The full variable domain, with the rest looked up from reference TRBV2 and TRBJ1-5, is EPEVTQTPSHQVTQMGQEVILRCVPISNHLYFYWYRQILGQKVEFLVSFYNNEISEKSEIFDDQFSVERPDGSNFTLKIRSTKLEDSAMYFCASSVGQGVGNQPQHFGDGTRLSIL.